Listed below are T cell receptor beta chains from one sample, sequenced in a study of OX40 agonist ivuxolimab in advanced cancers. Libraries were prepared by immunoSEQ multiplex PCR; TCRdb keeps only in-frame clonotypes and omits some of them. Of under 80,000 clones in the sample, about 86% were seen once. The specimen was CD4+ or CD8+ T cells sorted from blood, collected in a trial of the OX40 agonist ivuxolimab. These receptors were taken from an adult with an advanced solid tumor such as melanoma, head and neck, liver or kidney cancer. CDR3s include the opening cysteine and the closing phenylalanine or tryptophan. A D gene is named only where the DNA matches it firmly. Rows may omit the clone size; those that give it use once, few, many or a size class.

V	J	D	size	CDR3	DNA
TRBV27	TRBJ2-2	TRBD1	.	CASSYIPGGTGELFF	TGTGCCAGCAGTTACATCCCAGGGGGCACCGGGGAGCTGTTTTTT
TRBV5-4	TRBJ2-5	TRBD2	.	CASSLAGLAGGETQYF	TGTGCCAGCAGCTTGGCGGGACTAGCGGGGGGTGAGACCCAGTACTTC
TRBV6-5	TRBJ2-2	.	.	CASISWNTGELFF	TGTGCCAGCATTAGCTGGAACACCGGGGAGCTGTTTTTT
TRBV30	TRBJ1-2	.	.	CAWSPLAGAYGYTF	TGTGCCTGGAGTCCCCTCGCCGGGGCGTATGGCTACACCTTC
TRBV27	TRBJ2-2	TRBD1	once	CASRGQGALNTGELFF	TGTGCCAGTCGGGGACAGGGGGCGCTTAACACCGGGGAGCTGTTTTTT
TRBV27	TRBJ1-2	.	few	CASSRTLDYGYTF	TGTGCCAGCAGCAGGACGCTGGACTATGGCTACACCTTC
TRBV11-2	TRBJ2-3	.	.	CASSSLGRADTQYF	TGTGCCAGCAGCTCACTAGGACGGGCAGATACGCAGTATTTT
TRBV5-6	TRBJ1-1	.	.	CASSRDGNTEAFF	TGTGCCAGCAGCCGGGACGGGAACACTGAAGCTTTCTTT
TRBV5-1	TRBJ2-5	TRBD1	.	CASSLSRGPGETQYF	TGCGCCAGCAGCTTATCAAGGGGGCCGGGGGAGACCCAGTACTTC
TRBV7-2	TRBJ1-4	.	.	CASSLASQGSEKLFF	TGTGCCAGCAGCTTAGCGTCTCAGGGGTCTGAAAAACTGTTTTTT
TRBV13	TRBJ2-2	TRBD2	.	CASSKRVSGRAGELFF	TGTGCCAGCAGCAAGAGGGTCAGCGGGAGAGCCGGGGAGCTGTTTTTT
TRBV19	TRBJ1-4	.	.	CASSIEGTNEKLFF	TGTGCCAGTAGTATAGAAGGGACTAATGAAAAACTGTTTTTT
TRBV10-3	TRBJ2-7	TRBD2	.	CATREREFNEQYF	TGTGCCACCAGAGAGCGGGAGTTTAACGAGCAGTACTTC
TRBV5-4	TRBJ2-1	TRBD2	.	CASSLRTGGRGNEQFF	TGTGCCAGCAGCTTGAGGACTGGCGGGAGGGGTAATGAGCAGTTCTTC
TRBV11-3	TRBJ2-7	TRBD1	once	CASSRTGMAYEQYF	TGTGCCAGCTCCCGGACAGGGATGGCCTACGAGCAGTACTTC
TRBV11-2	TRBJ2-1	TRBD2	.	CASSPSSGGSYNEQFF	TGTGCCAGCAGCCCGAGTAGCGGGGGCTCCTACAATGAGCAGTTCTTC
TRBV7-8	TRBJ1-6	TRBD1	.	CASSFQQGAGSPLHF	TGTGCCAGCAGCTTCCAACAGGGGGCGGGTTCACCCCTCCACTTT
TRBV27	TRBJ2-7	.	.	CASSFGGTYEQYF	TGTGCCAGCAGTTTCGGTGGAACCTACGAGCAGTACTTC
TRBV6-5	TRBJ1-3	TRBD1	.	CASSRTGQRNTIYF	TGTGCCAGCAGTCGGACAGGGCAGAGGAACACCATATATTTT
TRBV29-1	TRBJ1-1	TRBD1	.	CSADRGITEAFF	TGCAGCGCCGACAGGGGGATCACTGAAGCTTTCTTT
TRBV2	TRBJ1-2	.	.	CASSVNQGGYGYTF	TGTGCCAGCAGTGTAAACCAAGGAGGCTATGGCTACACCTTC
TRBV7-3	TRBJ2-5	.	.	CASSLMGLSQETQYF	TGTGCCAGCAGCTTAATGGGACTGTCCCAAGAGACCCAGTACTTC
TRBV15	TRBJ1-3	.	once	CATSRTDSGNTIYF	TGTGCCACCAGCCGGACAGACTCTGGAAACACCATATATTTT
TRBV7-2	TRBJ1-5	.	.	CASSLIEGVQPQHF	TGTGCCAGCAGCTTAATTGAGGGCGTCCAGCCCCAGCATTTT
TRBV9	TRBJ1-3	.	.	CASSAPGGLSSGNTIYF	TGTGCCAGCAGCGCCCCGGGGGGGTTGAGCTCTGGAAACACCATATATTTT
TRBV7-8	TRBJ1-1	.	once	CASSIVTGSEAFF	TGTGCCAGCAGCATAGTGACAGGCTCGGAAGCTTTCTTT
TRBV11-3	TRBJ1-1	.	.	CASSLVRNTEAFF	TGTGCCAGCAGCTTAGTTCGAAACACTGAAGCTTTCTTT
TRBV6-5	TRBJ2-7	.	.	CASISIEAGNTEQYF	TGTGCCAGCATTTCAATAGAGGCGGGAAACACCGAGCAGTACTTC
TRBV11-2	TRBJ2-3	TRBD1	.	CASSSHRGFNADTQYF	TGTGCCAGCAGCTCGCACAGGGGGTTTAACGCAGATACGCAGTATTTT
TRBV19	TRBJ1-2	.	.	CASTRDRDNYGYTF	TGTGCCAGTACCCGGGACCGAGATAACTATGGCTACACCTTC
TRBV28	TRBJ1-2	TRBD1	.	CASSLLGVRPGQGIGGAYGYTF	TGTGCCAGCAGTCTCCTGGGGGTTCGTCCGGGACAGGGGATAGGAGGGGCTTATGGCTACACCTTC
TRBV28	TRBJ2-7	TRBD1	.	CASSWAGGFSYEQYF	TGTGCCAGCAGCTGGGCAGGGGGCTTTAGCTACGAGCAGTACTTC
TRBV5-4	TRBJ2-7	.	.	CASSPSSRTAYEQYF	TGTGCCAGCAGCCCCTCTTCCCGGACAGCCTACGAGCAGTACTTC
TRBV7-3	TRBJ2-3	.	.	CASSLTYTDTQYF	TGTGCCAGCAGCTTAACCTACACAGATACGCAGTATTTT
TRBV28	TRBJ2-2	.	.	CASSTTWAAVGELFF	TGTGCCAGCAGCACCACGTGGGCCGCAGTCGGGGAGCTGTTTTTT
TRBV19	TRBJ2-7	.	.	CASSIQGPTYEQYF	TGTGCCAGTAGTATACAGGGGCCCACCTACGAGCAGTACTTC
TRBV4-1	TRBJ2-5	TRBD1	.	CASSPRDRGQETQYF	TGCGCCAGCAGCCCCCGGGACAGGGGGCAAGAGACCCAGTACTTC
TRBV6-6	TRBJ2-7	.	.	CASGPGGTYEQYF	TGTGCCAGCGGGCCGGGCGGAACCTACGAGCAGTACTTC
TRBV30	TRBJ2-6	TRBD1	.	CAWSVLRGPGANVLTF	TGTGCCTGGAGTGTACTCAGGGGGCCTGGGGCCAACGTCCTGACTTTC
TRBV7-6	TRBJ1-2	.	.	CASSLGGLSNYGYTF	TGTGCCAGCAGCCTCGGTGGACTGTCTAACTATGGCTACACCTTC
TRBV19	TRBJ1-2	.	.	CASSRDGVLYGYTF	TGTGCCAGTAGTAGAGACGGAGTACTCTATGGCTACACCTTC
TRBV7-8	TRBJ1-6	TRBD1	.	CASSLQGARRPLHF	TGTGCCAGCAGCTTACAGGGGGCCCGCAGACCCCTCCACTTT
TRBV14	TRBJ2-1	.	.	CASSQGVNYNEQFF	TGTGCCAGCAGCCAAGGGGTTAATTACAATGAGCAGTTCTTC
TRBV30	TRBJ2-3	.	.	CASDNKGTDTQYF	TGTGCCTCGGACAATAAAGGCACAGATACGCAGTATTTT
TRBV19	TRBJ2-7	.	.	CASSIDPKGYEQYF	TGTGCCAGTAGTATAGACCCTAAGGGATACGAGCAGTACTTC